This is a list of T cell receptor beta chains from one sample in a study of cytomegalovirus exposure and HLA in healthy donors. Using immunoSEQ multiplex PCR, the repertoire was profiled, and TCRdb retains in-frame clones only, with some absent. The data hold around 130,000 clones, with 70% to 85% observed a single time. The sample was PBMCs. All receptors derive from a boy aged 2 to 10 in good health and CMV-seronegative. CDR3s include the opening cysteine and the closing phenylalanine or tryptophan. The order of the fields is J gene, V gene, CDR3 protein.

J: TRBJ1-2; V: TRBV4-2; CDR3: CASTQDRVRYGYTF
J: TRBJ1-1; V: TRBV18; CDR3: CASSVFAVQDTEAFF
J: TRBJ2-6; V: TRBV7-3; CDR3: CASSPGAGANVLTF
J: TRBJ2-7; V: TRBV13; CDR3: CASSLVASGGANEQYF
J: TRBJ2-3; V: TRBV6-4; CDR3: CASSELAGDVDTQYF
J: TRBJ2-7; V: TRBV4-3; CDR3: CASSQDNSGSPSYEQYF
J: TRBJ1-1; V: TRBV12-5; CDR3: CASGRLDSLNTEAFF
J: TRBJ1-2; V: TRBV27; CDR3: CASSLWAGGNYGYTF
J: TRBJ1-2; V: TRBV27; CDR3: CASSLSIQGYYGYTF
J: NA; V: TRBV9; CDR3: CASSAGGATYEQYF
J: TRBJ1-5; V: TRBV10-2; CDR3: CASSESRGLQPQHF
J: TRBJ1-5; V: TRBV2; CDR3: CASRNRGVQPQHF
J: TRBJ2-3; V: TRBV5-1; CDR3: CASSPAAGGLDTQYF
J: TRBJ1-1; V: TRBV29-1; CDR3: CSVVQYTEAFF
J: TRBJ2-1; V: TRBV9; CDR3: CASSLSGGTHNEQFF
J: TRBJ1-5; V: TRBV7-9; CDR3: CASSSQGVQPQHF
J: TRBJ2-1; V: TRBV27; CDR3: CASGLGSGEGYEQFF
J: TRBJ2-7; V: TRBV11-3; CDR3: CASSPLQDRAREQYF
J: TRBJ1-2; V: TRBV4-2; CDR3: CASSHRSDSMDGYTF
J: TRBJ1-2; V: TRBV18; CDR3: CASSPDRGGYGYTF
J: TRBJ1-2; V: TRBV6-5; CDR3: CASMGAFEGHYGYTF
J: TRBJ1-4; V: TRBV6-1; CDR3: CASSEGQGEWEKLFF
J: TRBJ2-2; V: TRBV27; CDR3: CASSTRGGELFF
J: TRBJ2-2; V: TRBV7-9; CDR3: CASSASGSGELFF
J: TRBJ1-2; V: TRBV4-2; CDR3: CASSQEGNWTGADYGYTF
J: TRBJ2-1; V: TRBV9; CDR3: CASSVGSLGGYNEQFF
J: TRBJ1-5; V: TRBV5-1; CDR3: CASSPQSGQPQHF
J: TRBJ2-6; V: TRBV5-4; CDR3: CASSLGGDRGRVYVLTF
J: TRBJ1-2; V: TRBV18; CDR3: CASSYGQGGDGYTF
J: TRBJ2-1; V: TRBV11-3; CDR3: CASSLTLTSRGEQFF
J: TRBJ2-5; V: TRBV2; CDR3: CASSPLLAPETQYF
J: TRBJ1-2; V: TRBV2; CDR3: CANFPGGRNYGYTF
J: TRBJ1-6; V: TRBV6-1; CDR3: CASSAIDPVKTGYAF
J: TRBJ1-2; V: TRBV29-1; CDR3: CSVVSGDNYGYTF
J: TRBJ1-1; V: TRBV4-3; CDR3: CASSQDRGINTEAFF
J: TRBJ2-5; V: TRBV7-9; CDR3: CASSPRTGKETQYF
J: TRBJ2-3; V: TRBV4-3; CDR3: CASSQEWGDTDTQYF
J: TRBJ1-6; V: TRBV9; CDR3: CASSQGGGSPLHF
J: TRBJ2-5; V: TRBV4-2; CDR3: CASSHSPGLAGETQYF
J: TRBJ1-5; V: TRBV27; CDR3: CASSLQQVGVTDQPQHF
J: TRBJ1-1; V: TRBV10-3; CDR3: CAISEVGGTEAFF
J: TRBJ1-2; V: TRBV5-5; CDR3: CASSLERGPFQEGYTF
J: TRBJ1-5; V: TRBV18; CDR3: CASSPDRGVRPQHF
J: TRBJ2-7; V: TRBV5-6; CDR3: CASSPVGLSYEQYF
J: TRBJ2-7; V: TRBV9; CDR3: CASSPPASGGAYEQYF
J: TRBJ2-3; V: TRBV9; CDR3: CASSVAGTSGTDTQYF
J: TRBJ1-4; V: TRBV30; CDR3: CAWSRDRSTTNEKLFF
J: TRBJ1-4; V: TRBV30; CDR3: CAWSVLGQGSEKLFF
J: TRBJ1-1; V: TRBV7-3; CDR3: CASSPQGLNTEAFF